This is a list of T cell receptor beta chains from one sample in a study of Graves' ophthalmopathy and Graves' hyperthyroidism. TCRdb fed the multiplex PCR reads into MiXCR, producing one record per CDR3 protein. Of under 800,000 distinct CDR3 sequences listed, about 20% were seen once; the top ten hold roughly 6.9%. The specimen was peripheral blood. The receptors derive from a young woman with stable Graves' hyperthyroidism. Some clones in this sample may be carry-over from other donors' samples. The conserved cysteine and the conserved F or W are not part of the CDR3 here. For some rows the clone size is stated as once, few or many, or as a class when expanded; others skip it.

clone size: -
V gene: TRBV27
CDR3 protein: ASSWRGSHYEQY

clone size: -
V gene: TRBV5-1
CDR3 protein: ASSLADRRGYT

clone size: -
V gene: TRBV4-3
CDR3 protein: ASSQAAGGETQY

clone size: -
V gene: TRBV11-2
CDR3 protein: ASSLTSGGALGETQY

clone size: many
V gene: TRBV12-3/TRBV12-4
CDR3 protein: ASSRGQGRSYEQY

clone size: few
V gene: TRBV27
CDR3 protein: ASSPDRGQNTEAF

clone size: many
V gene: TRBV19
CDR3 protein: ASKGQPSYEQY

clone size: -
V gene: TRBV2
CDR3 protein: ASRLRDRATGELF

clone size: many
V gene: TRBV27
CDR3 protein: ASSLRGARYTGELF

clone size: many
V gene: TRBV5-5
CDR3 protein: ASSSPGTGNTEAF

clone size: -
V gene: TRBV6-4
CDR3 protein: ASSEDQGVSDGYT

clone size: few
V gene: TRBV5-6
CDR3 protein: ASSFRLAGDTDTQY

clone size: -
V gene: TRBV14
CDR3 protein: ASSITGPTEAF

clone size: few
V gene: TRBV28
CDR3 protein: ASSFLAGEFVAEAF

clone size: many
V gene: TRBV29-1
CDR3 protein: SVADFYEQY

clone size: many
V gene: TRBV4-1
CDR3 protein: ASRGQGSNQPQH

clone size: many
V gene: TRBV6-5
CDR3 protein: ASQDPNTEAF

clone size: many
V gene: TRBV6-1
CDR3 protein: ASSGSGHYEQY

clone size: many
V gene: TRBV12-3/TRBV12-4
CDR3 protein: ASSRHSGAGRNIQY

clone size: many
V gene: TRBV27
CDR3 protein: ASSLTGTGTNYGYT

clone size: -
V gene: TRBV6-5
CDR3 protein: ASSFGQAADSPLH

clone size: few
V gene: TRBV20-1
CDR3 protein: SATGYGEQGFSYEQY

clone size: many
V gene: TRBV6-1
CDR3 protein: ASSGRQANVNQPQH

clone size: many
V gene: TRBV20-1
CDR3 protein: SARDATENTEAF

clone size: many
V gene: TRBV20-1
CDR3 protein: SARDETGRYEQY

clone size: many
V gene: TRBV29-1
CDR3 protein: SVEDYGYT

clone size: -
V gene: TRBV24-1
CDR3 protein: ATSAQGHQPQH

clone size: -
V gene: TRBV27
CDR3 protein: ASSLGRDRDYEQY

clone size: many
V gene: TRBV27
CDR3 protein: ASSPVFTYGYT

clone size: many
V gene: TRBV7-9
CDR3 protein: ASSMGTGRNTEAF

clone size: few
V gene: TRBV27
CDR3 protein: ASSAIRLAGKSNEQY

clone size: many
V gene: TRBV28
CDR3 protein: ASAYGQPPYEQY

clone size: -
V gene: TRBV7-3
CDR3 protein: ASSQTGASGYETQY

clone size: few
V gene: TRBV30
CDR3 protein: AWSVGRAYEQY

clone size: -
V gene: TRBV6-1
CDR3 protein: ASSEGGDGDYGYT

clone size: many
V gene: TRBV30
CDR3 protein: AWRTTNYGYT

clone size: many
V gene: TRBV20-1
CDR3 protein: SARGDTEAF

clone size: few
V gene: TRBV7-9
CDR3 protein: ASRSRLEGYT

clone size: many
V gene: TRBV20-1
CDR3 protein: SARNRVYGYT

clone size: many
V gene: TRBV7-3
CDR3 protein: ASSLRPGQGVGYT

clone size: many
V gene: TRBV27
CDR3 protein: ASSFKGSAF

clone size: many
V gene: TRBV7-2
CDR3 protein: ASSSEGGPGRPQH

clone size: -
V gene: TRBV28
CDR3 protein: ASSFPFDRTGSGGYT

clone size: -
V gene: TRBV5-1
CDR3 protein: ASSFRRRGQETQY

clone size: many
V gene: TRBV10-3
CDR3 protein: AISEPTEQETQY

clone size: many
V gene: TRBV20-1
CDR3 protein: SASDMTGATEAF

clone size: many
V gene: TRBV5-5
CDR3 protein: ASSPGYNTEAF

clone size: -
V gene: TRBV27
CDR3 protein: ASSPLPGLVTFNYGYT

clone size: many
V gene: TRBV6-1
CDR3 protein: ASSPGRRGNTGELF

clone size: many
V gene: TRBV19
CDR3 protein: ASNSGDSNQPQH

clone size: many
V gene: TRBV20-1
CDR3 protein: SAERGGSQNIQY

clone size: many
V gene: TRBV6-5
CDR3 protein: ASSYSVDGRGTQY